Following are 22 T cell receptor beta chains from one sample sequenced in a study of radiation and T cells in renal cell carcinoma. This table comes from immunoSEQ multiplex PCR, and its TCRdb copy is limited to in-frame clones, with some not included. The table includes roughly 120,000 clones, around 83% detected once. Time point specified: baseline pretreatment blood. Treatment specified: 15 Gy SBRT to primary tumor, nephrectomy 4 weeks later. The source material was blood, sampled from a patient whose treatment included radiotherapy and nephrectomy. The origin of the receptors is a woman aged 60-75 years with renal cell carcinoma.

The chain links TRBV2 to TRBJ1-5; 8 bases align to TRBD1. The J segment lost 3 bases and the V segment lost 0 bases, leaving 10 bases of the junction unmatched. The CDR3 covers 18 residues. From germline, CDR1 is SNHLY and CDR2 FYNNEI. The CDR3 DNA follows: TGTGCCAGCAGTGAAGCGCTAGGGCAGGGGGCGACCAATCAGCCCCAGCATTTT. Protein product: CASSEALGQGATNQPQHF.

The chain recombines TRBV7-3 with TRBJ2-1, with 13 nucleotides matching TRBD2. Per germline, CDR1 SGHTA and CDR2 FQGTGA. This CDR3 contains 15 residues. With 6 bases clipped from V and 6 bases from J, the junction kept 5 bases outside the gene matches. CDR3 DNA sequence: TGTGCCAGCAGGACCGGGACTAGCGGGATCAATGAGCAGTTCTTC. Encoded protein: CASRTGTSGINEQFF.

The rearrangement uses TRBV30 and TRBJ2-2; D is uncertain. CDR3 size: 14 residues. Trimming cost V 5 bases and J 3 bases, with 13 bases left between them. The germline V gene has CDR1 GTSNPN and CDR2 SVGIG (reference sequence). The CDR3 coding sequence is TGTGCCTGGGAAAGAGGTCCGTACACCGGGGAGCTGTTTTTT. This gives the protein CAWERGPYTGELFF.

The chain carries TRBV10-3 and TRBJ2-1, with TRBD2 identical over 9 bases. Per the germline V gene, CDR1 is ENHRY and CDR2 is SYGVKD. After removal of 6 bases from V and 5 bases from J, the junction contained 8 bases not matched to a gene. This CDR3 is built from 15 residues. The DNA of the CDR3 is TGTGCCATCAGCCCTAGCGGGGCCACCCACAATGAGCAGTTCTTC. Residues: CAISPSGATHNEQFF.

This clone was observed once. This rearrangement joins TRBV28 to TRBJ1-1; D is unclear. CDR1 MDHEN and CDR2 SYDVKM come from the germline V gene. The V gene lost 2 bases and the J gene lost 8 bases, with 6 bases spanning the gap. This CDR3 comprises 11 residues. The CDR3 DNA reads TGTGCCAGCAGTTTAGGGGTCGAAGCTTTCTTT. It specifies CASSLGVEAFF.

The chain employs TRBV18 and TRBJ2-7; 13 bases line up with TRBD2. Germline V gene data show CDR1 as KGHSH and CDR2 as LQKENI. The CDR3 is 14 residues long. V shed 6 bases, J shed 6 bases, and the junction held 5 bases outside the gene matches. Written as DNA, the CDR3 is TGTGCCAGCTCGCCGGGACTAGCGGGATCCGAGCAGTACTTC. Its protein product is CASSPGLAGSEQYF. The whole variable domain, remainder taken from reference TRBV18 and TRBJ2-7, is NAGVMQNPRHLVRRRGQEARLRCSPMKGHSHVYWYRQLPEEGLKFMVYLQKENIIDESGMPKERFSAEFPKEGPSILRIQQVVRGDSAAYFCASSPGLAGSEQYFGPGTRLTVT.

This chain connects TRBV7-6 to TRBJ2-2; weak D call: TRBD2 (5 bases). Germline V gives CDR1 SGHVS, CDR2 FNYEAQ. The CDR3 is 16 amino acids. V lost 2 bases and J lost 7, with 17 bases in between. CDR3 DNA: TGTGCCAGCAGCTTAAGCCGACTTCAGAGGGTCGGGGAGCTGTTTTTT. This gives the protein CASSLSRLQRVGELFF.

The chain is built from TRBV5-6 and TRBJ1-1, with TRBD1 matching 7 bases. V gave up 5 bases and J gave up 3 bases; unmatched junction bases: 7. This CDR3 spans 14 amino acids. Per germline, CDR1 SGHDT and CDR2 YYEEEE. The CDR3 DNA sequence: TGTGCCAGCAGATTCGGGACAGAGGACACTGAAGCTTTCTTT. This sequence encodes CASRFGTEDTEAFF.

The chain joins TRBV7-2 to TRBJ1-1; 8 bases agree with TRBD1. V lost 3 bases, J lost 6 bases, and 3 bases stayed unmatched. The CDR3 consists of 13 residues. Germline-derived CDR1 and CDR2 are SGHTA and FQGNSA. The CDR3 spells CASSFQGASEAFF. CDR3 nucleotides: TGTGCCAGCAGCTTTCAGGGGGCCTCTGAAGCTTTCTTT.

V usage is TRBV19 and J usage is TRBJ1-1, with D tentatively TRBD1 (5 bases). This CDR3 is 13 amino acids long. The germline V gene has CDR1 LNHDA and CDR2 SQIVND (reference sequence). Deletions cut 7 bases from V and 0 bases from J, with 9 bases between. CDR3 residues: CASIRDLNTEAFF. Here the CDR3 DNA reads TGTGCCAGTATACGGGACTTGAACACTGAAGCTTTCTTT.

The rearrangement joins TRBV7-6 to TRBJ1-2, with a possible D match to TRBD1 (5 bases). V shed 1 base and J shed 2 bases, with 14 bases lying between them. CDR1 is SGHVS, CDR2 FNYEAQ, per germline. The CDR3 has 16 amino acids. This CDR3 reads CASSLEGTNLNYGYTF. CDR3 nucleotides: TGTGCCAGCAGCTTAGAGGGGACGAACCTGAACTATGGCTACACCTTC.

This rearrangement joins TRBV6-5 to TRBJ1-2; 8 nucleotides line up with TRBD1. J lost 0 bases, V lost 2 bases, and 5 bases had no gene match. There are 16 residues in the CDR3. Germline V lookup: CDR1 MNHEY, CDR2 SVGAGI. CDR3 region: CASSYRTGRSNYGYTF. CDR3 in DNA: TGTGCCAGCAGTTACAGGACAGGGCGGTCTAACTATGGCTACACCTTC.

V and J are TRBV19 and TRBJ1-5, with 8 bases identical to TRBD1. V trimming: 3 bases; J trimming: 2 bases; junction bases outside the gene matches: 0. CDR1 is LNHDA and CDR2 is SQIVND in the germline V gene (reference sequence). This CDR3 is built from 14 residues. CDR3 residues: CASSMTGGNQPQHF. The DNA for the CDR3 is TGTGCCAGTAGTATGACAGGGGGCAATCAGCCCCAGCATTTT.

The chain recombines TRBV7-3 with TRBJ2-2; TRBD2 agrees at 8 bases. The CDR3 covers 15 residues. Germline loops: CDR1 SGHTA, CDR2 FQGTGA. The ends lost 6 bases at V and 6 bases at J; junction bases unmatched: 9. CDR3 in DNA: TGTGCCAGCAGTTCCGGGACTAGTCTGGCCGGGGAGCTGTTTTTT. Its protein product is CASSSGTSLAGELFF.

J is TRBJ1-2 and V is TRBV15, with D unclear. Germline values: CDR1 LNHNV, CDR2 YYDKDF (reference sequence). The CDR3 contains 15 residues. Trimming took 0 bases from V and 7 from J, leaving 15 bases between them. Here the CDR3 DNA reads TGTGCCACCAGCAGAGATTCGAGAGGGTCTGGTGGCTACACCTTC. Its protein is CATSRDSRGSGGYTF. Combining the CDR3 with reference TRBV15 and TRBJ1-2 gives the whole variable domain DAMVIQNPRYQVTQFGKPVTLSCSQTLNHNVMYWYQQKSSQAPKLLFHYYDKDFNNEADTPDNFQSRRPNTSFCFLDIRSPGLGDTAMYLCATSRDSRGSGGYTFGSGTRLTVV.

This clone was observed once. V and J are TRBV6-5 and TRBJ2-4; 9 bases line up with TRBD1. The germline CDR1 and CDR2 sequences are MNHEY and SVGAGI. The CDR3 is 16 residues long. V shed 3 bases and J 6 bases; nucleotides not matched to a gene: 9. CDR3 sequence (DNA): TGTGCCAGCAGTTATTTCCCAGTGGGACAGGGAAACATTCAGTACTTC. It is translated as CASSYFPVGQGNIQYF.

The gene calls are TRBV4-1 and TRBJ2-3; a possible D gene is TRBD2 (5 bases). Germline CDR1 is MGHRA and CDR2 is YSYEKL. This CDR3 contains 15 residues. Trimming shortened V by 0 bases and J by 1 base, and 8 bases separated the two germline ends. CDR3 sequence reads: CASSQDPAGTDTQYF. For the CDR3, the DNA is TGCGCCAGCAGCCAAGATCCAGCGGGCACAGATACGCAGTATTTT.

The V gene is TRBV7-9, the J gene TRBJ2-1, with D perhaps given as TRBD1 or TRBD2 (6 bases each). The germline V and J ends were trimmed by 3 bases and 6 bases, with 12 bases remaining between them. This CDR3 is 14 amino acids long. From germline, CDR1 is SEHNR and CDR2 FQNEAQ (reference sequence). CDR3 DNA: TGTGCCAGCAGCTTCCCAGGGGACTTCAATGAGCAGTTCTTC. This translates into CASSFPGDFNEQFF.

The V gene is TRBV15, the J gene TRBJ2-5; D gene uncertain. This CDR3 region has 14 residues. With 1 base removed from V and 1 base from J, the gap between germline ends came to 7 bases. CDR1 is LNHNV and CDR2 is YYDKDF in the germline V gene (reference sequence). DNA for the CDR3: TGTGCCACCAGCAGAGGTGGCGGCCAAGAGACCCAGTACTTC. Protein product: CATSRGGGQETQYF.

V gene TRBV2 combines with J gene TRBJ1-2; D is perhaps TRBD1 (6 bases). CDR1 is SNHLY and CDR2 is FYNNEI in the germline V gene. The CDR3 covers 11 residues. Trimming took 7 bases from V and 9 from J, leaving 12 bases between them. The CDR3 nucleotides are TGTGCCAGCAATAACAGGGATCGCTACACCTTC. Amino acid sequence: CASNNRDRYTF.

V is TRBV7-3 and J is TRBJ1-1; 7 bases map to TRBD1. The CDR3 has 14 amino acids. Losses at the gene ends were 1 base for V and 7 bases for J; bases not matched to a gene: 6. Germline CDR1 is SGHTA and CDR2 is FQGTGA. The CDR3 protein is CASSLNGPGGEAFF. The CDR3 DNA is TGTGCCAGCAGCTTAAATGGGCCAGGGGGTGAAGCTTTCTTT.

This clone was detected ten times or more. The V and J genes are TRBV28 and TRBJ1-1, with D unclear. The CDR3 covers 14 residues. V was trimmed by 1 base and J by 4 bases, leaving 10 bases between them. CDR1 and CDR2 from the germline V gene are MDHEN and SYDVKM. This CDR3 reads CASSLLKGFTEAFF. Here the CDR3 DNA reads TGTGCCAGCAGTTTATTGAAAGGGTTCACTGAAGCTTTCTTT. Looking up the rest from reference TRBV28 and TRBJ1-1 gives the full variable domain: DVKVTQSSRYLVKRTGEKVFLECVQDMDHENMFWYRQDPGLGLRLIYFSYDVKMKEKGDIPEGYSVSREKKERFSLILESASTNQTSMYLCASSLLKGFTEAFFGQGTRLTVV.